The clone carrying this TCR beta chain was seen only once. What it binds is unknown. This sample is part of a study of cytomegalovirus exposure and HLA in healthy donors. General study points: In an earlier analysis, in 540 or so donors, most V segments appeared productive either ~87% or ~30% of the time. According to the study, some 160 TCR beta chains were cytomegalovirus-associated.

The PCR contained 60 Vbeta and 13 Jbeta primers. TCRdb's table, derived via immunoSEQ multiplex PCR, lists solely in-frame clones and lacks some. Found here are 140,000 or so clones, roughly 68% of them singletons; the top ten hold roughly 4.7%. Sequenced input: PBMCs. The TCR sequence derives from a man aged 60 to 75 in good health and CMV-seronegative.

CDR3 region: CATAGGGEIAGNTIYF. In nucleotides, the CDR3 is TGTGCCACCGCGGGGGGGGGAGAGATCGCTGGAAACACCATATATTTT. The chain is built from TRBV19 and TRBJ1-3; tentatively, D is TRBD1 (5 bases). Between the trimmed V and J ends, which lost 10 bases and 2 bases, there was a span of 21 bases. Germline CDR1 is LNHDA and CDR2 is SQIVND (reference sequence). There are 16 residues in the CDR3.